The rows below give T cell receptor beta chains drawn from one sample of a study of response to subunit inactivated influenza vaccine. TCRdb called the RT-PCR reads again in MiXCR, with one record for every CDR3 protein. The sample lists fewer than 800,000 distinct CDR3 sequences; around 16% were seen once. Here the sequenced sample was PBMCs from blood, taken 11 to 12 days after vaccination. The receptors derive from a man aged 50-59 years who received an inactivated influenza vaccine. Both conserved end residues are part of each CDR3. D genes are given only for firm matches. Clone size, where shown, is once, few, many, or a class for clones that have expanded.

d_gene: NA; abundance: NA; v_gene: TRBV10-3; j_gene: TRBJ2-7; CDR3nt: TGTGCCATCAGCCCCCAACAGACGGGGAACTACGAGCAGTACTTC; CDR3aa: CAISPQQTGNYEQYF
d_gene: TRBD1; abundance: NA; v_gene: TRBV3-1; j_gene: TRBJ2-5; CDR3nt: TGTGCCAGCAGCCCAGACCAGGGGGCCGCAGAGACCCAGTACTTC; CDR3aa: CASSPDQGAAETQYF
d_gene: NA; abundance: few; v_gene: TRBV20-1; j_gene: TRBJ2-3; CDR3nt: TGCAGTGCTAGGGTCATACCTACTAGCACAGATACGCAGTATTTT; CDR3aa: CSARVIPTSTDTQYF
d_gene: NA; abundance: NA; v_gene: TRBV12-3/TRBV12-4; j_gene: TRBJ2-2; CDR3nt: TGTGCCAGCAGTTCCCGCCGAGTCTCGAACACCGGGGAGCTGTTTTTT; CDR3aa: CASSSRRVSNTGELFF
d_gene: NA; abundance: many; v_gene: TRBV12-3/TRBV12-4; j_gene: TRBJ2-3; CDR3nt: TGTGCCAGCAGAGGCCGGGAGCCGGATACGCAGTATTTT; CDR3aa: CASRGREPDTQYF
d_gene: TRBD2; abundance: NA; v_gene: TRBV7-9; j_gene: TRBJ2-3; CDR3nt: TGTGCCAGCAGGTCCGGGACTAGCGGGAAAGATACGCAGTATTTT; CDR3aa: CASRSGTSGKDTQYF
d_gene: NA; abundance: many; v_gene: TRBV7-2; j_gene: TRBJ2-2; CDR3nt: TGTGCCAGCAGCTCTTTAAAAATGGAGCTGTTTTTT; CDR3aa: CASSSLKMELFF
d_gene: TRBD1; abundance: NA; v_gene: TRBV6-1; j_gene: TRBJ1-6; CDR3nt: TGTGCCAGCAGGCCCAGGACAGGGAGCCGCAATTCACCCCTCCACTTT; CDR3aa: CASRPRTGSRNSPLHF
d_gene: TRBD2; abundance: few; v_gene: TRBV5-1; j_gene: TRBJ2-7; CDR3nt: TGCGCCTGCAGCCCAAACGGGGGGAATCAGGGCTACGAGCAGTACTTC; CDR3aa: CACSPNGGNQGYEQYF
d_gene: TRBD1; abundance: many; v_gene: TRBV5-1; j_gene: TRBJ1-6; CDR3nt: TGCGCCAGCAGCTTGGGACAGGGATCATCTTCACCCCTCCACTTT; CDR3aa: CASSLGQGSSSPLHF
d_gene: NA; abundance: NA; v_gene: TRBV12-3/TRBV12-4; j_gene: TRBJ1-2; CDR3nt: TGTGCCAGCAGTTTAGGGCCAAACTATGGCTACACCTTC; CDR3aa: CASSLGPNYGYTF
d_gene: TRBD2; abundance: many; v_gene: TRBV3-1; j_gene: TRBJ2-1; CDR3nt: TGTGCTGCGGGGGGGATCAATGAGCAGTTCTTC; CDR3aa: CAAGGINEQFF
d_gene: TRBD2; abundance: few; v_gene: TRBV6-1; j_gene: TRBJ2-7; CDR3nt: TGTGCCAGCACCCCAGATGCGGGAGCTCGTGAGCAGTACTTC; CDR3aa: CASTPDAGAREQYF
d_gene: TRBD2; abundance: NA; v_gene: TRBV7-9; j_gene: TRBJ2-3; CDR3nt: TGTGCCAGCAGCTTACGACTAGCGGGGGCTTCAGATACGCAGTATTTT; CDR3aa: CASSLRLAGASDTQYF
d_gene: NA; abundance: few; v_gene: TRBV12-3/TRBV12-4; j_gene: TRBJ1-1; CDR3nt: TGTGCCAGCAGTTTATGGCGGAACACTGAAGCTTTCTTT; CDR3aa: CASSLWRNTEAFF
d_gene: NA; abundance: few; v_gene: TRBV12-3/TRBV12-4; j_gene: TRBJ1-2; CDR3nt: TGTGCCAGTCTGCCGCGGGTGAGCGATGGCTACACCTTC; CDR3aa: CASLPRVSDGYTF
d_gene: TRBD2; abundance: few; v_gene: TRBV12-3/TRBV12-4; j_gene: TRBJ2-2; CDR3nt: TGTGCCAGCAGTAGGACTAGCCTTAACACCGGGGAGCTGTTTTTT; CDR3aa: CASSRTSLNTGELFF
d_gene: NA; abundance: NA; v_gene: TRBV12-2; j_gene: TRBJ2-7; CDR3nt: TGTGCAAGTCGCTTTCTATATCGGACTAGCGGGAAAGTCGCGTACGAGCAGTACTTC; CDR3aa: CASRFLYRTSGKVAYEQYF
d_gene: TRBD1; abundance: NA; v_gene: TRBV6-1; j_gene: TRBJ2-7; CDR3nt: TGTGCCAGCAGTGAAGGGGTGGTACTTATGGTGGGACAGGGAACCTACGAGCAGTACTTC; CDR3aa: CASSEGVVLMVGQGTYEQYF
d_gene: TRBD2; abundance: few; v_gene: TRBV6-2/TRBV6-3; j_gene: TRBJ2-1; CDR3nt: TGTGCCAGCAGTTATCCGGGACTAGCGGGAGAAAAGCAGTTCTTC; CDR3aa: CASSYPGLAGEKQFF
d_gene: NA; abundance: few; v_gene: TRBV6-5; j_gene: TRBJ1-1; CDR3nt: TGTGCCAGCAGTTACTCGATTGGGGGCCCCACTGAAGCTTTCTTT; CDR3aa: CASSYSIGGPTEAFF
d_gene: TRBD1; abundance: few; v_gene: TRBV7-2; j_gene: TRBJ1-5; CDR3nt: TGTGCCAGCAGCCCTGGGACAGGAACAAATCAGCCCCAGCATTTT; CDR3aa: CASSPGTGTNQPQHF
d_gene: TRBD2; abundance: NA; v_gene: TRBV28; j_gene: TRBJ2-3; CDR3nt: TGTGCCAGCAGTGCTCCCTCGGGGGGAAACGGGTATTTT; CDR3aa: CASSAPSGGNGYF
d_gene: NA; abundance: NA; v_gene: TRBV10-3; j_gene: TRBJ1-1; CDR3nt: TGTGCCATCAGTGAAAGCAGAGGAAACACTGAAGCTTTCTTT; CDR3aa: CAISESRGNTEAFF
d_gene: NA; abundance: few; v_gene: TRBV12-3/TRBV12-4; j_gene: TRBJ2-7; CDR3nt: TGTGCCAGCTCCATCGAGGGGCTCTACGAGCAGTACTTC; CDR3aa: CASSIEGLYEQYF
d_gene: NA; abundance: NA; v_gene: TRBV10-1; j_gene: TRBJ2-5; CDR3nt: TGCGCCAGCAGTGACCCTCCTTTAGAGACCCAGTACTTC; CDR3aa: CASSDPPLETQYF
d_gene: NA; abundance: NA; v_gene: TRBV18; j_gene: TRBJ2-2; CDR3nt: TGTGCCAGCTCATTCGCTGACGCGAACACCGGGGAGCTGTTTTTT; CDR3aa: CASSFADANTGELFF
d_gene: NA; abundance: few; v_gene: TRBV3-1; j_gene: TRBJ2-7; CDR3nt: TGTGCCAGCAGCCAAGTAGCGGCCTACGAGCAGTACTTC; CDR3aa: CASSQVAAYEQYF
d_gene: NA; abundance: many; v_gene: TRBV12-3/TRBV12-4; j_gene: TRBJ1-6; CDR3nt: TGTGCCAGCCCAATCCGGATCCCACCCCTCCACTTT; CDR3aa: CASPIRIPPLHF
d_gene: NA; abundance: few; v_gene: TRBV30; j_gene: TRBJ1-1; CDR3nt: TGTGCCTGGAACCCAGGCTTGAACACTGAAGCTTTCTTT; CDR3aa: CAWNPGLNTEAFF
d_gene: TRBD2; abundance: NA; v_gene: TRBV5-1; j_gene: TRBJ2-2; CDR3nt: TGCGCCAGCAGCTCGGGACTAGCGGGGGGGCCAAATAAGGTCGAGGAGCTGTTTTTT; CDR3aa: CASSSGLAGGPNKVEELFF
d_gene: TRBD1; abundance: NA; v_gene: TRBV20-1; j_gene: TRBJ2-1; CDR3nt: TGCAGTGCGGATCAGGGGGCGCAGGCCTACAATGAGCAGTTCTTC; CDR3aa: CSADQGAQAYNEQFF